This T cell receptor (beta chain) emerged from a study of blood T cell repertoires in COVID-19. Researchers sorted participants into cohorts using their self-reported clinical history. Cohort 3 donors counted as recovered after two negative PCRs, clearance, or resolved symptoms. Only one count was recorded for this clone. CDR1 is KGHDR and CDR2 is SFDVKD in the germline V gene. This CDR3 has 17 amino acids. With V trimmed by 4 bases and J by 3 bases, 7 bases remained unmatched. Method: immunoSEQ multiplex PCR; TCRdb's copy keeps in-frame clones and lacks some. The data show roughly 400,000 clones, with around nine tenths seen just once and approximately 1.5% held by the top ten.

V and J are TRBV24-1 and TRBJ2-2, with 10 positions matching TRBD2. The source material was PBMCs or T cells enriched from blood (not recorded which). The TCR sequence derives from a woman aged 30 to 39 who had recovered from COVID-19. The CDR3 DNA reads TGTGCCACCAGTGACCTTGCACTAGCGGGGCACACCGGGGAGCTGTTTTTT. Residues: CATSDLALAGHTGELFF.